Shown below are 8 T cell receptor beta chains from a single sample sequenced in a study of T cell responses to AZD1222 COVID-19 vaccine. Measured with immunoSEQ multiplex PCR; TCRdb has only the in-frame clones, and not every one. The sample has roughly 130,000 clones, around 90% seen once. The sample consisted of peripheral blood, taken on day 0 of MenACWY control vaccination. The receptors were gathered from an adult in good health.

This chain connects TRBV5-6 to TRBJ2-7; D is ambiguous. V lost 4 bases to trimming and J lost 5 bases, with 13 bases between them. CDR1 SGHDT and CDR2 YYEEEE come from the germline V gene. The CDR3 totals 13 residues. The CDR3 reads CASSTGTANEQYF. The CDR3 nucleotides are TGTGCCAGCAGCACTGGAACAGCCAACGAGCAGTACTTC.

The rearrangement links TRBV18 to TRBJ1-1; 8 nucleotides align to TRBD1. The CDR3 is 17 residues long. V gave up 2 bases and J gave up 5 bases; unmatched junction bases: 13. Germline assignment: CDR1 KGHSH and CDR2 LQKENI. Written as DNA, the CDR3 is TGTGCCAGCTCACCAACCCGACGGACAGACAGGGGAACTGAAGCTTTCTTT. Translating it yields CASSPTRRTDRGTEAFF.

The V gene is TRBV2, the J gene TRBJ1-3; D unresolved. The CDR3 runs to 13 residues. The V end lost 6 bases, the J end lost 5 bases, and 11 bases lay between the germline ends. CDR1 SNHLY and CDR2 FYNNEI come from the germline V gene. Here the CDR3 reads CASSTHGRNTIYF. The CDR3 DNA reads as TGTGCCAGCAGCACTCACGGGAGAAACACCATATATTTT.

V and J are TRBV7-3 and TRBJ1-1, with a weak D call TRBD1 (5 bases). CDR3 length: 14 residues. Per germline, CDR1 SGHTA and CDR2 FQGTGA. The V gene lost 2 bases and the J gene lost 6 bases, with 13 bases spanning the gap. The CDR3 DNA follows: TGTGCCAGCAGCTTAGGGGCTAGTAGTCCTGAAGCTTTCTTT. This gives the protein CASSLGASSPEAFF. Complete variable domain (other parts from reference TRBV7-3 and TRBJ1-1): GAGVSQTPSNKVTEKGKYVELRCDPISGHTALYWYRQSLGQGPEFLIYFQGTGAADDSGLPNDRFFAVRPEGSVSTLKIQRTERGDSAVYLCASSLGASSPEAFFGQGTRLTVV.

This CDR3 is CASSPYRDRGDEQYF. CDR3 nucleotide sequence: TGCGCCAGCAGCCCGTACCGGGACAGGGGCGACGAGCAGTACTTC. This sequence joins TRBV4-1 and TRBJ2-7; 10 bases are a match to TRBD1. V was clipped by 4 bases and J by 5 bases; unmatched bases: 8. This CDR3 has 15 amino acids. CDR1 is MGHRA, CDR2 YSYEKL, per germline.

V and J are TRBV2 and TRBJ2-2, with D possibly TRBD2 on 6 matching bases. Trimming stripped 8 bases from V and 1 base from J, with 8 bases between. This CDR3 is built from 13 residues. The germline V gene has CDR1 SNHLY and CDR2 FYNNEI. The CDR3 is CASGRKNTGELFF. CDR3 bases: TGTGCCAGCGGGAGGAAGAACACCGGGGAGCTGTTTTTT.

V gene TRBV9 combines with J gene TRBJ2-2; D is undetermined. The CDR3 is made up of 14 amino acids. The V end was cut by 3 bases, the J end by 3 bases, with 9 bases between. The germline gives CDR1 SGDLS, CDR2 YYNGEE. The DNA for the CDR3 is TGTGCCAGCAGCGCGGCCCGGGACACCGGGGAGCTGTTTTTT. This encodes CASSAARDTGELFF.

This clone was detected a few times. The V call is TRBV29-1, the J call TRBJ1-2; TRBD1 is a possible D gene (5 bases). The CDR3 length is 12 residues. Trimming shortened V by 6 bases and J by 0 bases, and 8 bases separated the two germline ends. CDR1 and CDR2 from the germline V gene are SQVTM and ANQGSEA. The CDR3 nucleotides read TGCAGCGTACAGGTTGCTAACTATGGCTACACCTTC. Translation: CSVQVANYGYTF.